A selection of T cell receptor beta chains follows, all from one sample in a study of monozygotic twins with inflammatory bowel disease. TCRdb reprocessed the 5' RACE reads, keeping one entry per CDR3 protein, no DNA. This listing includes approximately 400,000 distinct CDR3 sequences. The source material was blood. These receptors were taken from a human donor with ulcerative colitis or Crohn's disease, or a healthy co-twin of an affected twin (not recorded which). The CDR3 runs from the conserved cysteine through the conserved F or W.

j_call	cdr3_length	v_call	cdr3_aa
TRBJ2-2	15	TRBV5-5	CASIAQATNTGELFF
TRBJ1-1	13	TRBV5-1	CASSLALSTEAFF
TRBJ1-5	15	TRBV28	CASTVGDSGHQPQHF
TRBJ2-7	14	TRBV14	CASSQPGRIYEQYF
TRBJ1-2	13	TRBV18	CASSPSGTDIYTF
TRBJ2-5	16	TRBV3-1	CASSQVLAGGPRTQYF
TRBJ2-1	17	TRBV5-1	CASSLVGTSKSYNEQFF
TRBJ2-7	15	TRBV20-1	CSAYPQGRPSYEQYF
TRBJ2-7	14	TRBV5-1	CASRTSGGFDEQYF
TRBJ2-3	15	TRBV4-1	CASSQQGARSDTQYF
TRBJ2-4	11	TRBV6-1	CASRDKNIQYF
TRBJ1-1	13	TRBV30	CAWNPRSNTEAFF
TRBJ2-2	15	TRBV6-1	CASSIRLGDTGELFF
TRBJ2-3	11	TRBV29-1	CSVDSGDTQYF
TRBJ2-1	15	TRBV20-1	CSARDPSGRSNEQFF
TRBJ2-1	20	TRBV11-2	CASSLGDYPSRFRSYNEQFF
TRBJ2-7	16	TRBV7-9	CASSLVDETASYEQYF
TRBJ2-3	13	TRBV3-1	CASSQGTGDTQYF
TRBJ2-4	18	TRBV11-1	CASSPPRQGATAKNIQYF
TRBJ2-3	16	TRBV12-3/TRBV12-4	CASSEQGTSSTDTQYF
TRBJ1-1	13	TRBV29-1	CSVAFGRGTEAFF
TRBJ1-1	14	TRBV5-5	CASSRWTGNTEAFF
TRBJ1-3	18	TRBV10-3	CAISEGRQTQLSGNTIYF
TRBJ2-1	12	TRBV24-1	CATSARNNEQFF
TRBJ2-4	15	TRBV6-1	CASSGSGGTRDIQYF
TRBJ1-1	14	TRBV9	CASSVEGLNTEAFF
TRBJ2-1	16	TRBV3-1	CASSQEPTGGRSEQFF
TRBJ2-7	17	TRBV11-2	CASSFLLAGARFYEQYF
TRBJ2-1	20	TRBV5-1	CASSRPGTGENGRPYNEQFF
TRBJ2-7	15	TRBV10-3	CAISEADRVSYEQYF